A single sample gave rise to the 16 T cell receptor beta chains below, sequenced in a study of shared clonotypes between healthy human individuals (TCRdb year 2020). The library was produced with the immunoSEQ multiplex PCR assay. In TCRdb, the immuneACCESS table is reduced to in-frame sequences with V and J assigned. These tables do not hold every clone; where another copy was compared, an unresolved V gene accounts for under half, and the others remain unexplained. This sample has roughly 590,000 clones in its table, and roughly 95% of those were observed once. The ten biggest clones cover less than 0.13% of the sample. For the CD8 naive samples, CD45RO-negative cells were positively selected for CCR7, yielding a CD45RA+CCR7+ population from which TemRA cells were excluded. Material: naive CD8+ T cells sorted from blood. The cell subset or site label corresponds to: CD45RA+CCR7+. These receptors originate from a woman in her twenties or thirties in good health.

This chain uses TRBV7-9 with TRBJ2-5, with D maybe TRBD1 (6 bases). Near its end, the DNA agrees better with TRBJ2-7, so the J call may be wrong. The CDR3 runs 14 residues. Germline CDR1 SEHNR, CDR2 FQNEAQ (reference sequence). The CDR3 nucleotides are TGTGCCAGCAGCTCTCAGGACAGCTCCTACGAGCAGTACTTC. This translates into CASSSQDSSYEQYF.

V gene TRBV5-1 combines with J gene TRBJ2-2; TRBD1 is a possible D gene (6 bases). Germline-derived CDR1 and CDR2 are SGHRS and YFSETQ. This CDR3 is built from 14 residues. The germline V and J ends were trimmed by 1 base and 6 bases, with 10 bases remaining between them. The DNA for the CDR3 is TGCGCCAGCAGCTTGTGGAACAGGGCCGGGGAGCTGTTTTTT. Its translation is CASSLWNRAGELFF.

The chain recombines TRBV29-1 with TRBJ1-1; D not resolved. The germline V gene encodes CDR1 SQVTM and CDR2 ANQGSEA. This CDR3 region has 10 residues. The germline V and J ends were trimmed by 5 bases and 11 bases, with 12 bases remaining between them. The CDR3 DNA reads as TGCAGCGTTTTCTCCGACGAGGCTTTCTTT. As protein: CSVFSDEAFF.

This sequence joins TRBV7-6 and TRBJ2-3, with 8 positions matching TRBD2. Germline V CDR1 and CDR2: SGHVS, FNYEAQ. The V and J ends lost 4 bases and 5 bases, in that order; junction bases with no gene match: 11. The length of the CDR3 is 16 residues. CDR3: CASSSTPSGPGDTQYF. CDR3 DNA sequence: TGTGCCAGCAGCTCAACCCCTAGCGGGCCGGGAGATACGCAGTATTTT. The full variable domain, its missing parts supplied by reference TRBV7-6 and TRBJ2-3, is GAGVSQSPRYKVTKRGQDVALRCDPISGHVSLYWYRQALGQGPEFLTYFNYEAQQDKSGLPNDRFSAERPEGSISTLTIQRTEQRDSAMYRCASSSTPSGPGDTQYFGPGTRLTVL.

The chain has TRBV27 and TRBJ2-5, with a weak D call TRBD1 (6 bases). The germline gives CDR1 MNHEY, CDR2 SMNVEV (reference sequence). The CDR3 extends over 16 amino acids. The ends were cut back, 5 bases at V and 0 bases at J, with 16 bases in the middle. CDR3 bases: TGTGCCAGCAGTCCCTCGGCAGGGGAATACCAAGAGACCCAGTACTTC. It codes for CASSPSAGEYQETQYF.

The chain uses TRBV5-6 and TRBJ2-7; unclear D gene. V was trimmed by 4 bases and J by 1 base, leaving 18 bases between them. The CDR3 has 16 amino acids. Germline CDR1 is SGHDT and CDR2 is YYEEEE. CDR3 sequence reads: CASSHRWVGGSYEQYF. The CDR3 coding sequence is TGTGCCAGCAGCCATAGATGGGTCGGTGGGTCCTACGAGCAGTACTTC.

Here the CDR3 DNA reads TGTGCCAGTACCCCGGGGGCGAGCGGAAGAACCTCCTACGAGCAGTACTTC. It specifies CASTPGASGRTSYEQYF. The rearrangement uses TRBV19 and TRBJ2-7; perhaps D is TRBD1 or TRBD2 (6 bases each). The CDR3 runs 17 residues. Germline values: CDR1 LNHDA, CDR2 SQIVND (reference sequence). V was pared by 7 bases and J by 0 bases, with 22 bases between.

The chain joins TRBV9 to TRBJ1-1; 8 bases are shared with TRBD1. CDR3 length equals 15 residues. Trimming removed 1 base from V and 1 base from J; junction bases left unmatched: 3. Germline V gene lookup returns CDR1 SGDLS and CDR2 YYNGEE. The CDR3 region has the DNA TGTGCCAGCAGCGTATCAGGGACAGGGAACACTGAAGCTTTCTTT. This translates into CASSVSGTGNTEAFF.

V gene TRBV27 combines with J gene TRBJ2-2; weak D call: TRBD2 (6 bases). The CDR3 has 12 residues. Trimming stripped 7 bases from V and 8 bases from J, with 11 bases between. The germline V gene has CDR1 MNHEY and CDR2 SMNVEV (reference sequence). The CDR3 spells CASTGLRGELFF. In DNA form, the CDR3 reads TGTGCCAGCACGGGACTCCGGGGGGAGCTGTTTTTT.

This chain uses TRBV11-2 with TRBJ1-2; D may be TRBD1 (6 bases). V was pared by 5 bases and J by 2 bases, with 18 bases between. The CDR3 extends over 16 amino acids. CDR1 SGHAT and CDR2 FQNNGV come from the germline V gene. The CDR3 here is CASSLTPRGTNYGYTF. CDR3 in DNA: TGTGCCAGCAGCCTTACCCCCAGGGGAACCAACTATGGCTACACCTTC.

The rearrangement joins TRBV6-5 to TRBJ2-3; TRBD2 aligns across 7 bases. The length of the CDR3 is 15 residues. V gave up 5 bases and J gave up 0 bases; unmatched junction bases: 5. In germline, CDR1 is MNHEY, CDR2 SVGAGI. CDR3 DNA sequence: TGTGCCAGCAGTCAGACTAGCAGAAGCACAGATACGCAGTATTTT. It is translated as CASSQTSRSTDTQYF.

This chain links TRBV27 with TRBJ2-5; D might be TRBD2 (5 bases). CDR1 MNHEY and CDR2 SMNVEV come from the germline V gene (reference sequence). Trimming pared 4 bases from V and 1 base from J, leaving 10 bases between. This CDR3 region has 14 residues. CDR3 amino acids: CASSSIGSQETQYF. The CDR3 bases are TGTGCCAGCAGTTCGATTGGGAGCCAAGAGACCCAGTACTTC.

The chain combines TRBV27 with TRBJ2-7; TRBD1 agrees at 7 bases. Trimming at V came to 6 bases and at J to 2 bases, leaving 7 bases not matched to a gene. This CDR3 has 14 amino acids. Per the germline V gene, CDR1 is MNHEY and CDR2 is SMNVEV (reference sequence). CDR3 sequence: CASRTGQETYEQYF. CDR3 DNA: TGTGCCAGCAGGACTGGACAGGAGACCTACGAGCAGTACTTC.

This clone has only one observation. The rearrangement uses TRBV5-4 and TRBJ2-7, with D tentatively TRBD2 (5 bases). Trimming shortened V by 2 bases and J by 6 bases, and 12 bases separated the two germline ends. The CDR3 has 13 amino acids. Germline CDR1 SGHNT, CDR2 YYREEE (reference sequence). CDR3 sequence: CASSFHLGSEQYF. The DNA for the CDR3 is TGTGCCAGCAGCTTCCACCTAGGGAGCGAGCAGTACTTC.

V and J are TRBV28 and TRBJ2-7; TRBD2 is a possible D gene (5 bases). CDR3 length: 14 amino acids. CDR1 and CDR2 (germline): MDHEN, SYDVKM. The V end lost 3 bases, the J end lost 5 bases, and 14 bases lay between the germline ends. The CDR3 DNA follows: TGTGCCAGCAGTTTTCGGCGGGTAAAGAACGAGCAGTACTTC. It yields the protein CASSFRRVKNEQYF. The whole variable domain, filled in from reference TRBV28 and TRBJ2-7, reads DVKVTQSSRYLVKRTGEKVFLECVQDMDHENMFWYRQDPGLGLRLIYFSYDVKMKEKGDIPEGYSVSREKKERFSLILESASTNQTSMYLCASSFRRVKNEQYFGPGTRLTVT.

The chain is built from TRBV6-6 and TRBJ1-2; D is possibly TRBD1 (6 bases). The germline V gene has CDR1 MNHNY and CDR2 SVGAGI (reference sequence). This CDR3 region has 16 residues. Trimming took 2 bases from V and 1 from J, leaving 14 bases between them. The CDR3 here is CASSYGLRTDNYGYTF. The CDR3 coding sequence is TGTGCCAGCAGTTACGGTCTTAGGACAGATAACTATGGCTACACCTTC.